This entry is about one T cell receptor (beta chain). Methods used by the authors: Quantification of nucleated cells was approximated via reference gene primer amplification. Only in-frame clones appear in the TCRdb table, and some are missing; sequencing was by immunoSEQ multiplex PCR. The V and J calls and clone size are taken from that table; D and trimming were inferred from the DNA. The sample shows around 78,000 clones, around 90% of them seen only once. In germline, CDR1 is MNHEY, CDR2 SVGAGI. The J segment lost 0 bases and the V segment lost 3 bases, leaving 6 bases of the junction unmatched. This CDR3 has 16 residues. These data originate in a study of blood T cell repertoires in COVID-19.

The origin of this receptor is a woman aged 45-60 years in a cohort sampled during active COVID-19. The chain recombines TRBV6-5 with TRBJ2-3, with 7 positions matching TRBD2. Sequencing used peripheral blood. The CDR3 loop is CASSYIAGPSTDTQYF. The CDR3, as DNA: TGTGCCAGCAGTTATATAGCGGGCCCTAGCACAGATACGCAGTATTTT.